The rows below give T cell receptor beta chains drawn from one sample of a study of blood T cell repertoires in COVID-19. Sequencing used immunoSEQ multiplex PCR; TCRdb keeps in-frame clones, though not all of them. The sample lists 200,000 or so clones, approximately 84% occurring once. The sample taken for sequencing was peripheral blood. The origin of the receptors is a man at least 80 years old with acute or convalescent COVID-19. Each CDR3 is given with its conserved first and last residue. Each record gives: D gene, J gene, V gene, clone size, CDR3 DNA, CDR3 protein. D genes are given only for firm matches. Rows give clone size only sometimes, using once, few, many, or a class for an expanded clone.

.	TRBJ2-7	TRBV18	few	TGTGCCAGCTCATCCGGGGCGGGACAGACCTACTACGAGCAGTACTTC	CASSSGAGQTYYEQYF
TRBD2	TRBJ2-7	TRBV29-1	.	TGCAGCGTTAAGTTGCGAGCGGGATCTTCCTACGAGCAGTACTTC	CSVKLRAGSSYEQYF
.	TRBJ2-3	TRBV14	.	TGTGCCAGCAGCCCATGGACTACTAGCACAGATACGCAGTATTTT	CASSPWTTSTDTQYF
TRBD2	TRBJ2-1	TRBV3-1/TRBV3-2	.	TGTGCCAGCAGCCAAGGGAGACTAGCGGTCAATGAGCAGTTCTTC	CASSQGRLAVNEQFF
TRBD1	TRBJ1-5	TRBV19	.	TGTGCCAGTAGTATAGTGGAACAGGGGAGAATTAATCAGCCCCAGCATTTT	CASSIVEQGRINQPQHF
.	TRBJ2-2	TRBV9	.	TGTGCCAGCAGCGTCCAGGGGCTGTCAACCGGGGAGCTGTTTTTT	CASSVQGLSTGELFF
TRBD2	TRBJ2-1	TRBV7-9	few	TGTGCCAGCAGCCTCAACCTAGCGGGTCGTGAGCAGTTCTTC	CASSLNLAGREQFF
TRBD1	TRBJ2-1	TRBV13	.	TGTGCCAGCAGCACAAGGGGACAGGGGGCCTCCTACAATGAGCAGTTCTTC	CASSTRGQGASYNEQFF
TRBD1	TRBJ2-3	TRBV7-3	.	TGTGCCAGCAGCTTCGCCGGGACAGGGGGCACAGATACGCAGTATTTT	CASSFAGTGGTDTQYF
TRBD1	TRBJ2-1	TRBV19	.	TGTGCCAGTAGTCTTCCGGGACAGGGGGCTGAGCAGTTCTTC	CASSLPGQGAEQFF
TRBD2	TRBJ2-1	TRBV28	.	TGTGCCAGCAGAGTTGGGGGGACTAGCGGATACAATGAGCAGTTCTTC	CASRVGGTSGYNEQFF
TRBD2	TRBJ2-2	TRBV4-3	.	TGCGCCAGCAGCCCGCGAGCGGGGAGCGGGGAGCTGTTTTTT	CASSPRAGSGELFF
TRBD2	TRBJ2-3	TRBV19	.	TGTGCCAGTAGTCCAAGCGGGAGCGGGACAGATACGCAGTATTTT	CASSPSGSGTDTQYF
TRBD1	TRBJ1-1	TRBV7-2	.	TGTGCCAGCAGCTTCCGGGACAGGGTCACTGAAGCTTTCTTT	CASSFRDRVTEAFF
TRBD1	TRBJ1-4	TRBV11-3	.	TGTGCCAGCAGCGCAGGGGGCGGGGTAGAAAAACTGTTTTTT	CASSAGGGVEKLFF
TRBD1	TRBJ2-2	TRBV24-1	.	TGTGCCACCAGTGATCCCGGGACAGGGTCACCCGGGGAGCTGTTTTTT	CATSDPGTGSPGELFF
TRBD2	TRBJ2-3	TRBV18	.	TGTGCCAGCTCACCTCCAGCGGGAGGGCCGACAGATACGCAGTATTTT	CASSPPAGGPTDTQYF
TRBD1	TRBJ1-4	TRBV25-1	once	TGTGCCAGCAGTGGTTCAGGGGGCAATTATGAAAAACTGTTTTTT	CASSGSGGNYEKLFF
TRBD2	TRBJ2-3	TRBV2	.	TGTGCCAGCAGGGGACTAGCGGCAGATACGCAGTATTTT	CASRGLAADTQYF
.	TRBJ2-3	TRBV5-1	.	TGCGCCAGCAGCGTCGCCGGGGATCCTGGATCCACAGATACGCAGTATTTT	CASSVAGDPGSTDTQYF
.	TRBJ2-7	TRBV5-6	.	TGTGCCAGCAGCTTGGTGGGAGGATCGCCCTACGAGCAGTACTTC	CASSLVGGSPYEQYF
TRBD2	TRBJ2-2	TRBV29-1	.	TGCAGCGTTGAGGGGACTAGCGGCCCGAGGGGGGAGCTGTTTTTT	CSVEGTSGPRGELFF
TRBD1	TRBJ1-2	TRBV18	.	TGTGCCAGCTCACCCGGACAGGGGGCCGATGGCTACACCTTC	CASSPGQGADGYTF
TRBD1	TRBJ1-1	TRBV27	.	TGTGCCAGCCGGGACAGGGGAGGAGGAAGGAACACTGAAGCTTTCTTT	CASRDRGGGRNTEAFF
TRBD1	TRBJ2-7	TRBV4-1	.	TGCGCCAGCAGCCAGGTCCACAGGGGCGACTACGAGCAGTACTTC	CASSQVHRGDYEQYF
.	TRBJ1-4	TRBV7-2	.	TGTGCCAGCAGCTCCACCCCTCACGACAGCAGAGAAAAACTGTTTTTT	CASSSTPHDSREKLFF
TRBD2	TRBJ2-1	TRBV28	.	TGTGCCAGCAAGGCTAGCGGGATCTTCAATGAGCAGTTCTTC	CASKASGIFNEQFF
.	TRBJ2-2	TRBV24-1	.	TGTGCCACCAGATCAGGGTATGGTGGCGGGGAGCTGTTTTTT	CATRSGYGGGELFF
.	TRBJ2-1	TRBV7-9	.	TGTGCCAGCAGCTTAGGCGCGGGGACGTACAATGAGCAGTTCTTC	CASSLGAGTYNEQFF
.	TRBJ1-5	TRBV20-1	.	TGCAGTGCTAGTCCACGGGGGGGCAATCAGCCCCAGCATTTT	CSASPRGGNQPQHF
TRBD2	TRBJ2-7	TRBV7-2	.	TGTGCCAGCAGCTCCCTGGGACTAGCGGGAGATGAGCAGTACTTC	CASSSLGLAGDEQYF
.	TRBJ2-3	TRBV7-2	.	TGTGCCAGCAGCTTAGTTATTAGTGGGAGTCGTGCAGATACGCAGTATTTT	CASSLVISGSRADTQYF
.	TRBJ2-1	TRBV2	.	TGTGCCAGCAGGAGTGGCTCCTACAATGAGCAGTTCTTC	CASRSGSYNEQFF
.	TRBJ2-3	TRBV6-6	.	TGTGCCAGCAGCCCGAGCACAGATACGCAGTATTTT	CASSPSTDTQYF
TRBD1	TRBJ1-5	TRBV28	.	TGTGCCAGCAGTGAGGGGGGACAGGCCGGGAATCAGCCCCAGCATTTT	CASSEGGQAGNQPQHF
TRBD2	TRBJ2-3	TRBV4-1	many	TGCGCCAGCAGCCAAGATAGCGGGAGGGCCATTGGAACAGATACGCAGTATTTT	CASSQDSGRAIGTDTQYF
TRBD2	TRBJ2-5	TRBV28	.	TGTGCCAGCAGTCCCCCCGCGGGGGGGAGAGAGACCCAGTACTTC	CASSPPAGGRETQYF
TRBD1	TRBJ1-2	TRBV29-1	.	TGCAGCGCCGGGGACAGGGGGGACTATGGCTACACCTTC	CSAGDRGDYGYTF
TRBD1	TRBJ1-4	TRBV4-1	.	TGCGCCAGCAGCCGCGGGGACAGGGTTAATGAAAAACTGTTTTTT	CASSRGDRVNEKLFF
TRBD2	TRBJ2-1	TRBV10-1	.	TGCGCCAGCAGTGAATACGCTAGCGGGAATGAGCAGTTCTTC	CASSEYASGNEQFF
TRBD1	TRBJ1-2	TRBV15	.	TGTGCCACCAGCAGATGGGGGACAGGGTTCTATGGCTACACCTTC	CATSRWGTGFYGYTF
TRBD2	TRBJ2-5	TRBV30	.	TGTGCCTGGAGGGGATGGGGGGGCCAAGAGACCCAGTACTTC	CAWRGWGGQETQYF
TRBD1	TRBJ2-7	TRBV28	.	TGTGCCAGTCCCGGGACAGGGTATCCCTACGAGCAGTACTTC	CASPGTGYPYEQYF
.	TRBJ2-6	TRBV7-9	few	TGTGCCAGCAGCTTAGAGCTCCGCTCTGGGGCCAACGTCCTGACTTTC	CASSLELRSGANVLTF
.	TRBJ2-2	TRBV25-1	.	TGTGCCAGCAGTGAGACTACAGGGACGAAAAGCACCGGGGAGCTGTTTTTT	CASSETTGTKSTGELFF
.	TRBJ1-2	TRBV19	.	TGTGCCACGGGAGGATTCTATGGCTACACCTTC	CATGGFYGYTF
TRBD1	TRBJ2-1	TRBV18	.	TGTGCCAGCTTCATGGGACAGGGGTCCAATGAGCAGTTCTTC	CASFMGQGSNEQFF
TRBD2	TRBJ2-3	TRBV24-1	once	TGTGCCACCAGTGATGTTCTAGCGGGAGGGCCGAGCACAGATACGCAGTATTTT	CATSDVLAGGPSTDTQYF
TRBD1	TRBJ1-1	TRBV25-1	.	TGTGCCAGCGGGAACAGGGGATCCATGAACACTGAAGCTTTCTTT	CASGNRGSMNTEAFF
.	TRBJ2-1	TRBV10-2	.	TGCGCCAGCACCGGGATAAACAATGAGCAGTTCTTC	CASTGINNEQFF
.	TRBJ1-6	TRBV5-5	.	TGTGCCAGCAGCCCCGGGGGGGCGTATAATTCACCCCTCCACTTT	CASSPGGAYNSPLHF
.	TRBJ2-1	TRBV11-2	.	TGTGCCAGCAGCTTAGGGGGGGGGCGCTCTCTCAATGGTGAGCAGTTCTTC	CASSLGGGRSLNGEQFF
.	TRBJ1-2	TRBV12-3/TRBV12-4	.	TGTGCCAGCAGCTCCATCGAGAACTATGGCTACACCTTC	CASSSIENYGYTF
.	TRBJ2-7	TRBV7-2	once	TGTGCCAGCAGCTCCGCCCGGGGGGCGAACGAGCAGTACTTC	CASSSARGANEQYF
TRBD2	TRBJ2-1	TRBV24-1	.	TGTGCCACCAGTGATTTGCCAACTAGCGATCCCTCCTACAATGAGCAGTTCTTC	CATSDLPTSDPSYNEQFF
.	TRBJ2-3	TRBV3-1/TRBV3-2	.	TGTGCCAGCAGCCCCGGTGGTGGGCACACAGATACGCAGTATTTT	CASSPGGGHTDTQYF
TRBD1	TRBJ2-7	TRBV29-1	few	TGCAGCGCAGGGGGCGTGCGGAGAAGCGAGCAGTACTTC	CSAGGVRRSEQYF
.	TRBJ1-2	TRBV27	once	TGTGCCAGCAGGGGGCATAACTATGGCTACACCTTC	CASRGHNYGYTF
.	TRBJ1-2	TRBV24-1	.	TGTGCCACCAGCCCGGGTGACTATGGCTACACCTTC	CATSPGDYGYTF
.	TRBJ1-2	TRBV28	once	TGTGCCAGCAGTTCCGGGACAAGGGGCTACACCTTC	CASSSGTRGYTF